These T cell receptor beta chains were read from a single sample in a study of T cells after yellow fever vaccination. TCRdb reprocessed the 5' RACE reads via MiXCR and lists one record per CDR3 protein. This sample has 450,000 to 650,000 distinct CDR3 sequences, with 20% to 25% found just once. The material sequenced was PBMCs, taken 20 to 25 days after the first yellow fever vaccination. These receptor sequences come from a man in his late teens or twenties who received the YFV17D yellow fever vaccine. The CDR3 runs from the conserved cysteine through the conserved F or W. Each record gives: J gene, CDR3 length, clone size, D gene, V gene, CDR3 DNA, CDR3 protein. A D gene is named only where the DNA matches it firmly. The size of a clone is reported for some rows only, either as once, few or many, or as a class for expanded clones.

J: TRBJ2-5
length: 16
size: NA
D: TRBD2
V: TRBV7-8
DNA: TGTGCCAGCAGCTTAGAGGTAGCGGGGTTACAAGAGACCCAGTACTTC
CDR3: CASSLEVAGLQETQYF

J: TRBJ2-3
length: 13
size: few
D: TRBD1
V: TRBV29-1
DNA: TGCAGCGTTACAGGGGCGGGCACAGATACGCAGTATTTT
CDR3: CSVTGAGTDTQYF

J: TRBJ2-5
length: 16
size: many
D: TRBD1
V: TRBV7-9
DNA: TGTGCCAGCAGCTTATTAAGGGATCTAGGGGGCGAGACCCAGTACTTC
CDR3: CASSLLRDLGGETQYF

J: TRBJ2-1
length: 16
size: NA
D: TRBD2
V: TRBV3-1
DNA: TGTGCCAGCAGCCTTTTATTACGGGGGGGCAAGGATGAGCAGTTCTTC
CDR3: CASSLLLRGGKDEQFF

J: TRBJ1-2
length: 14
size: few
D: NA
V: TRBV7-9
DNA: TGTGCCAGCAGTTTCGAGGAGAAAAACTATGGCTACACCTTC
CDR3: CASSFEEKNYGYTF

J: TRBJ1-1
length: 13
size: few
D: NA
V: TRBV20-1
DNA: TGCAGTGCCTCAAAAGGCATTGGGCTCGGAGCTTTCTTT
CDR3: CSASKGIGLGAFF

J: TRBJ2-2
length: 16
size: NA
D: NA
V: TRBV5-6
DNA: TGTGCCAGCAGTACCCTCGCACTAGCAGGGACCGGGGAGCTGTTTTTT
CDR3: CASSTLALAGTGELFF

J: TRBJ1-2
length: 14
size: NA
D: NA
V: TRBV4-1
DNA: TGCGCCAGCAGCCAAGACCCGGGGGAAGATGGCTACACCTTC
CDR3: CASSQDPGEDGYTF

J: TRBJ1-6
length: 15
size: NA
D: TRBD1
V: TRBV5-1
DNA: TGCGCCAGCAGCTTGGACAGGGGTAATAATTCACCCCTCCACTTT
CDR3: CASSLDRGNNSPLHF

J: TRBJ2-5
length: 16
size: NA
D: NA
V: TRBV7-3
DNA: TGTGCCAGCAGCTCCTATGGAGGACTTACTCAAGAGACCCAGTACTTC
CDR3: CASSSYGGLTQETQYF

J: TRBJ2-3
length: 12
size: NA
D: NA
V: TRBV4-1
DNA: TGCGCCAGCAGCCAAGACGGTGATACGCAGTATTTT
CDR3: CASSQDGDTQYF

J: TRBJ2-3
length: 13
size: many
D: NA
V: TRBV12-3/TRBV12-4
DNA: TGTGCCAGCAGCTCACGGGGTGCGGATACGCAGTATTTT
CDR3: CASSSRGADTQYF

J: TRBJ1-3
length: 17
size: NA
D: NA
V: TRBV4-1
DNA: TGCGCCAGCAGTCCGGAGGGGTTCGAAGACTCTGGAAACACCATATATTTT
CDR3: CASSPEGFEDSGNTIYF

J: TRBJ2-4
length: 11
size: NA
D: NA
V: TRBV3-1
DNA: TGTGCCAGCAGCCAACTTTCCATTCAGTACTTC
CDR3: CASSQLSIQYF

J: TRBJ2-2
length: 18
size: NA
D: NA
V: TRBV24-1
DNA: TGTGCCACCAGTGCCACCTCCGGGCAGGGCGGTTACACCGGGGAGCTGTTTTTT
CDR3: CATSATSGQGGYTGELFF

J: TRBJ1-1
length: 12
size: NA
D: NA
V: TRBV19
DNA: TGTGCCAGTAGTATGACGAACACTGAAGCTTTCTTT
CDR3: CASSMTNTEAFF

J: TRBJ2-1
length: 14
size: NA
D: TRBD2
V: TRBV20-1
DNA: TGCAGTGCCACCCCGGGACTAGACAACAATGAGCAGTTCTTC
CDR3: CSATPGLDNNEQFF

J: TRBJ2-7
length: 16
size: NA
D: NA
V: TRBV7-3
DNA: TGTGCCAGCAGCTTAAGGGGAGGGGGATCGTCCTACGAGCAGTACTTC
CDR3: CASSLRGGGSSYEQYF

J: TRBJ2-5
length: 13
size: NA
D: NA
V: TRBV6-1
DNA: TGTGCCAGCAGCTCCTGGCGGCAAGAGACCCAGTACTTC
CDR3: CASSSWRQETQYF

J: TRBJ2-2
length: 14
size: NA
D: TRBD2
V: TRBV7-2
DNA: TGTGCCAGCAGCTTTCAGGGAGGGTTAGGGGAGCTGTTTTTT
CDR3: CASSFQGGLGELFF

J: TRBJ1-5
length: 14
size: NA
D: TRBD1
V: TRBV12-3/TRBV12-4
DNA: TGTGCCAGCAGTTCGGCAGGGGGAAATCAGCCCCAGCATTTT
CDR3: CASSSAGGNQPQHF

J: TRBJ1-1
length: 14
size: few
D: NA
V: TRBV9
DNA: TGTGCCAGCAGCGTACACAGGGCCAACACTGAAGCTTTCTTT
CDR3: CASSVHRANTEAFF

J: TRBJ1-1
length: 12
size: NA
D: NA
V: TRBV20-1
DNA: TGCAGTGCGGGACGGGTTAACACTGAAGCTTTCTTT
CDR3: CSAGRVNTEAFF

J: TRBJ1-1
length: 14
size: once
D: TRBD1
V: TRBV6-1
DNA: TGTGCCAGCAGTCCGGGACAGGGGGAAACTGAAGCTTTCTTT
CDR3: CASSPGQGETEAFF

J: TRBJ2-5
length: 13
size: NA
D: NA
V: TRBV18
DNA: TGTGCCAGCTCACCAAGGGAATCGGAGACCCAGTACTTC
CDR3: CASSPRESETQYF

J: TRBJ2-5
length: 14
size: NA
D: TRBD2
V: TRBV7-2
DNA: TGTGCCAGCAGCCGGGGGGGGTCAGGGGAGACCCAGTACTTC
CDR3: CASSRGGSGETQYF

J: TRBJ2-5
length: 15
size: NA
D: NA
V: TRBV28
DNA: TGTGCCAGCAGTTATGAAGCGACAGGCCAAGAGACCCAGTACTTC
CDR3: CASSYEATGQETQYF

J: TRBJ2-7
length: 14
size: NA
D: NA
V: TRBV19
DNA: TGTGCCAGTAGTATGCCAGGACAGACCTACGAGCAGTACTTC
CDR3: CASSMPGQTYEQYF

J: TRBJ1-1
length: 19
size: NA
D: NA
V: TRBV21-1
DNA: TGTGCCAGCAGCAAAGCGAGCGGGACAGGGGGTCCCATGAACACTGAAGCTTTCTTT
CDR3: CASSKASGTGGPMNTEAFF

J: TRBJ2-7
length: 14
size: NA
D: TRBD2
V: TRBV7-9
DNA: TGTGCCAGCAGCTTAGTAGCGGGAAACTACGAGCAGTACTTC
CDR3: CASSLVAGNYEQYF

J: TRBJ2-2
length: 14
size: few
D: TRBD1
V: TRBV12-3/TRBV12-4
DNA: TGTGCCAGCAGCTTGACAGGGCAATCCGGGGAGCTGTTTTTT
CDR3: CASSLTGQSGELFF

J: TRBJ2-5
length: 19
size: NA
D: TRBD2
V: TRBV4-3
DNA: TGCGCCAGCAGCCAAGAAGGAGGACTAGCGGGGGGGCAGGGCGAGACCCAGTACTTC
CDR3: CASSQEGGLAGGQGETQYF

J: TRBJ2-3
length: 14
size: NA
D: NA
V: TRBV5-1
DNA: TGCGCCAGCAGGGGAAGGGGTTTTACAGATACGCAGTATTTT
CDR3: CASRGRGFTDTQYF

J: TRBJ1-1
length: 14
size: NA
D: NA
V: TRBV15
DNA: TGTGCCACCAGCAGAGGGGCGGGGGCAACTGAAGCTTTCTTT
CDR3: CATSRGAGATEAFF

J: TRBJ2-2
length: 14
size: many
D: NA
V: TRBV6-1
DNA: TGTGCCAGCAGCGGACAGCCGAACACCGGGGAGCTGTTTTTT
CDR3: CASSGQPNTGELFF

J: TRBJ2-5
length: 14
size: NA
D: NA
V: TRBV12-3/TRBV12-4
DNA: TGTGCCAGCAGTCCTACTAACTATGAAGAGACCCAGTACTTC
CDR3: CASSPTNYEETQYF

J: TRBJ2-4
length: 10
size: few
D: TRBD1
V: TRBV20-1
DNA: TGCAGTGCTTTGCAAGGACAGGTGGACTTC
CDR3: CSALQGQVDF

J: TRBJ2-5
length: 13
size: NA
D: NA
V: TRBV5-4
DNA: TGTGCCAGCACCCTTTGGGGGGAAGAGACCCAGTACTTC
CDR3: CASTLWGEETQYF

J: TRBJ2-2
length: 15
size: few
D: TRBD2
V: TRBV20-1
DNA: TGCAGTGCCACTCCTAGCGGGGGGGCCCCCGGGGAGCTGTTTTTT
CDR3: CSATPSGGAPGELFF

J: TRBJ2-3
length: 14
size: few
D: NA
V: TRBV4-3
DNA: TGCGCCAGCAGCCAAGATCCAGGGATAGATACGCAGTATTTT
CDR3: CASSQDPGIDTQYF

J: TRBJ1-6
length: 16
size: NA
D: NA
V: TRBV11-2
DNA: TGTGCCAGCAGCTTAGAGGGTGCTTCCTATAATTCACCCCTCCACTTT
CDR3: CASSLEGASYNSPLHF

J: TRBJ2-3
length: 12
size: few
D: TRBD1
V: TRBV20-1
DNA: TGCAGTGCCAGGACAGGGCCAGATACGCAGTATTTT
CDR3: CSARTGPDTQYF

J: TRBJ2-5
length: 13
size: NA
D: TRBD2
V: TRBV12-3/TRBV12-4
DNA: TGTGCCAGCACACTAGCGAGTGAAGAGACCCAGTACTTC
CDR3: CASTLASEETQYF

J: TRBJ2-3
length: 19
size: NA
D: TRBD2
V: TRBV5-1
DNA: TGCGCCAGCAGCTTGGCCGGGACTAGCGGGGGGGCCGGGACAGATACGCAGTATTTT
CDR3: CASSLAGTSGGAGTDTQYF

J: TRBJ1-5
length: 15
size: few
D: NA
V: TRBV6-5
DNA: TGTGCCAGCAGTTACTCGACCGGGGGCAATCAGCCCCAGCATTTT
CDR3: CASSYSTGGNQPQHF

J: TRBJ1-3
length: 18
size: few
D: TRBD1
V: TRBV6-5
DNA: TGTGCCAGCAGTTACCACCTACAGGGGCCGAACTCTGGAAACACCATATATTTT
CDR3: CASSYHLQGPNSGNTIYF